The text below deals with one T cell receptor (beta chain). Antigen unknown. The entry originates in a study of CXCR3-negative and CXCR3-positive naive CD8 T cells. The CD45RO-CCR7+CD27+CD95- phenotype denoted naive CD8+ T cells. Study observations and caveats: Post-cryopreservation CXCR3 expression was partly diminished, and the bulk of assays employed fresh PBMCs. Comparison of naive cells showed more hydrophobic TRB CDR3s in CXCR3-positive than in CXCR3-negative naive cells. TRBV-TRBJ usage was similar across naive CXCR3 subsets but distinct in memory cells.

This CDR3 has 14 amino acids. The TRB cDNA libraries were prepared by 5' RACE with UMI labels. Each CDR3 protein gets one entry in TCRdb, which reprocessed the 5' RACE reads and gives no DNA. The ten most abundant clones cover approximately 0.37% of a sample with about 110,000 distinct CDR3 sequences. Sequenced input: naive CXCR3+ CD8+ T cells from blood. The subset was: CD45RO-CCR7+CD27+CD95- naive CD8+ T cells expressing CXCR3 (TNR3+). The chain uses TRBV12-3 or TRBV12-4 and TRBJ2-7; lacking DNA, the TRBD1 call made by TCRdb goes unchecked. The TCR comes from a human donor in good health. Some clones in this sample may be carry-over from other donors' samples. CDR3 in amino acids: CASSPLMGDHEQYF.